The rows below give T cell receptor beta chains drawn from one sample of a study of beta chain features in type 1 diabetes. Using immunoSEQ multiplex PCR, the repertoire was profiled, and TCRdb retains in-frame clones only, with some absent. The sample has about 400,000 clones, roughly 12% seen once. The sequenced material came from naive CD4+ T cells from blood. The receptor set was obtained from a man younger than 35 in good health. The CDR3 runs from the conserved cysteine through the conserved F or W. The D gene is left open where the match is weak. Size is omitted from some rows. Given values are once, few, many or a class for expanded clones.

>-|TRBJ1-5|TRBV5-1|-
TGCGCCAGCAGTCCGGCAGGGGATAATCAGCCCCAGCATTTT
CASSPAGDNQPQHF
>TRBD1|TRBJ1-4|TRBV30|-
TGTGCCTGGTCCGGGACAGAGCTAGAAAAACTGTTTTTT
CAWSGTELEKLFF
>-|TRBJ2-7|TRBV28|-
TGTGCCAGCAGTCATTTCCACGAGCAGTACTTC
CASSHFHEQYF
>TRBD2|TRBJ2-3|TRBV5-1|few
TGCGCCAGCAGCGCCGGGCTAGCGGGAGGGCCGGACACAGATACGCAGTATTTT
CASSAGLAGGPDTDTQYF
>-|TRBJ2-2|TRBV19|-
TGTGCCAGTAGTACAGCTCAGGGCACCGGGGAGCTGTTTTTT
CASSTAQGTGELFF
>-|TRBJ2-7|TRBV6-5|few
TGTGCCAGCAGACCGCCTGGTGGAGATTTCCACGAGCAGTACTTC
CASRPPGGDFHEQYF
>-|TRBJ2-7|TRBV11-2|-
TGTGCCAGCAGCTTAGTATCGTCCGAGCAGTACTTC
CASSLVSSEQYF
>-|TRBJ2-7|TRBV7-2|few
TGTGCCAGCAGCTTTCACGGCTCCTACGAGCAGTACTTC
CASSFHGSYEQYF
>TRBD2|TRBJ2-1|TRBV5-1|-
TGCGCCAGCAGCTTATCTAGCGGGGGTTTATGGAATGAGCAGTTCTTC
CASSLSSGGLWNEQFF
>TRBD1|TRBJ2-5|TRBV18|few
TGTGCCAGCTCACCACCGGGACAGAAAGAGACCCAGTACTTC
CASSPPGQKETQYF
>TRBD2|TRBJ2-1|TRBV5-1|-
TGCGCCAGCAGCTTGGAAGCTAGCGGGAGTTACAGCTCCTACAATGAGCAGTTCTTC
CASSLEASGSYSSYNEQFF
>-|TRBJ2-7|TRBV28|few
TGTGCCAGCAGTTTTACGGGACTGGAGTACTTC
CASSFTGLEYF
>TRBD2|TRBJ2-3|TRBV2|few
TGTGCCAGCAGTGATTCTAGCGGGGGCAAGTATTTT
CASSDSSGGKYF
>-|TRBJ2-2|TRBV14|few
TGTGCCAGCAGCCAATACGGATATGGGGGCGCTGACGGGGAGCTGTTTTTT
CASSQYGYGGADGELFF
>-|TRBJ1-1|TRBV18|-
TGTGCCAGCTCACCACCGCTGGGGCAGGGGAATGAAGCTTTCTTT
CASSPPLGQGNEAFF
>-|TRBJ1-1|TRBV25-1|-
TGTGCCAGCAGTGAAGCCGTCCAGGGTCTCGCTAGCACTGAAGCTTTCTTT
CASSEAVQGLASTEAFF
>TRBD1|TRBJ2-1|TRBV5-1|-
TGCGCCAGCTTCAGACAGGGGTGGTCACAGGATGAGCAGTTCTTC
CASFRQGWSQDEQFF
>-|TRBJ2-7|TRBV10-3|-
TGTGCCATCAGTGAGTCCGGGGGTTTCGAGCAGTACTTC
CAISESGGFEQYF
>-|TRBJ1-1|TRBV29-1|few
TGCAGCGTTCGGGCAGGGCCTCTTATGAACACTGAAGCTTTCTTT
CSVRAGPLMNTEAFF
>-|TRBJ2-5|TRBV28|-
TGTGCCAGCAGTTTATCGGGCCTGCCACCGAGGGCGACCCAGTACTTC
CASSLSGLPPRATQYF
>-|TRBJ1-1|TRBV7-3|few
TGTGCCAGCAGCTTATCGGGGGGTAACACTGAAGCTTTCTTT
CASSLSGGNTEAFF
>-|TRBJ1-1|TRBV27|-
TGTGCCAGCAGTTCAACAGGGAGTGCCGCTTTCTTT
CASSSTGSAAFF
>-|TRBJ2-5|TRBV7-3|-
TGTGCCAGCAGCTTAAATGGGGGCCCGGAGACCCAGTACTTC
CASSLNGGPETQYF
>TRBD1|TRBJ2-5|TRBV6-6|-
TGTGCCAGCAGTAGGGGGCCCCAAGAGACCCAGTACTTC
CASSRGPQETQYF
>-|TRBJ1-2|TRBV6-5|-
TGTGCCAGCAGTTACTCAGGGGCTTTACGGGAGGGCTACACCTTC
CASSYSGALREGYTF
>-|TRBJ1-5|TRBV2|-
TGTGCCAGCAGTGAGGCTACAGGGAATCAGCCCCAGCATTTT
CASSEATGNQPQHF
>TRBD2|TRBJ2-3|TRBV4-2|once
TGTGCCAGCAGCCAAGAGGGGACTAGCAGAGATACGCAGTATTTT
CASSQEGTSRDTQYF
>TRBD1|TRBJ2-7|TRBV6-5|-
TGTGCCAGCAAAATCGGGACAGGGGCCTACGAGCAGTACTTC
CASKIGTGAYEQYF
>-|TRBJ2-6|TRBV9|few
TGTGCCAGCAGCGTAGGGCATACTGGGGCCAACGTCCTGACTTTC
CASSVGHTGANVLTF
>TRBD2|TRBJ2-5|TRBV30|-
TGTGCCTGGAGTTTCCTAGCGGAAGAGACCCAGTACTTC
CAWSFLAEETQYF
>-|TRBJ2-7|TRBV11-2|few
TGTGCCAGCAGCTCAGGTTCCTACGAGCAGTACTTC
CASSSGSYEQYF
>-|TRBJ1-6|TRBV7-3|-
TGTGCCAGCAGCCGCCAGGCCAATAATTCACCCCTCCACTTT
CASSRQANNSPLHF
>-|TRBJ1-3|TRBV4-2|few
TGTGCCAGCAGCCGGGACATAGGCTCTGGAAACACCATATATTTT
CASSRDIGSGNTIYF
>-|TRBJ2-6|TRBV15|-
TGTGCCACCAGCCCCCCAAAGCCTTCTGGGGCCAACGTCCTGACTTTC
CATSPPKPSGANVLTF
>TRBD2|TRBJ2-1|TRBV15|-
TGTGCCACCAGCGACATCGGACTAGCGGGGAATGAGCAGTTCTTC
CATSDIGLAGNEQFF